The sample holds a few counts of the clone carrying this TCR beta chain. Antigen: not known. The data were obtained in a study of early T cells in non-severe SARS-CoV-2 infection. Overall study: RNA in bulk from unsorted whole blood was sequenced, and chains were unpaired.

Study-level points and caveats: VDJdb-based annotation leaned toward anti-spike CD8 responses and missed private and CD4 specificities.

The TCR library protocol attached unique molecular identifiers to the individual cDNA molecules. One entry per CDR3 protein, called by TCRdb with MiXCR from the 5' RACE reads. This table holds tens of thousands of distinct CDR3 sequences, approximately 12% found once. The CDR3 extends over 15 amino acids. Germline CDR1 reads SGHVS; CDR2 reads FNYEAQ. V gave up 2 bases and J gave up 9 bases, with 14 bases separating them. Sequencing was done on a sample of whole blood. The chain recombines TRBV7-6 with TRBJ1-6; maybe TRBD1 (6 bases). This TCR came from an adult who was a healthcare worker with PCR-confirmed SARS-CoV-2 infection or an uninfected control (not recorded which). The CDR3 loop reads CASSLRSGESSPLHF. The CDR3 bases are TGTGCCAGCAGCTTACGGTCAGGGGAGAGTTCACCCCTCCACTTT. Combining the CDR3 with reference TRBV7-6 and TRBJ1-6 gives the whole variable domain GAGVSQSPRYKVTKRGQDVALRCDPISGHVSLYWYRQALGQGPEFLTYFNYEAQQDKSGLPNDRFSAERPEGSISTLTIQRTEQRDSAMYRCASSLRSGESSPLHFGNGTRLTVT.